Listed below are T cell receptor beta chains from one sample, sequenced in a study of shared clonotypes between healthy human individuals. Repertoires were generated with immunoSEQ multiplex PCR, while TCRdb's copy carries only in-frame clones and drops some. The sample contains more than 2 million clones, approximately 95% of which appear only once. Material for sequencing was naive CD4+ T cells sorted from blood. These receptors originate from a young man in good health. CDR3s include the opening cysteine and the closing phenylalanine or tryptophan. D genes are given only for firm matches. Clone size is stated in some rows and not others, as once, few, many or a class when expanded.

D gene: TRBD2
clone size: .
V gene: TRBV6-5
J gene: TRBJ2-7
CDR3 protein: CASSYSAGGLYEQYF
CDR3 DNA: TGTGCCAGCAGTTACTCAGCGGGGGGGCTCTACGAGCAGTACTTC

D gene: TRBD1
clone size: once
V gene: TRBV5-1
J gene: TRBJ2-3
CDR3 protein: CASSQGQLLITDTQYF
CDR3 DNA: TGCGCCAGCAGTCAGGGACAGCTCCTCATCACAGATACGCAGTATTTT

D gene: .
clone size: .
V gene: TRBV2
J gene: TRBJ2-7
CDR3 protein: CASSPPGWTVSYEQYF
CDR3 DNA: TGTGCCAGCAGCCCTCCTGGATGGACAGTTAGTTACGAGCAGTACTTC

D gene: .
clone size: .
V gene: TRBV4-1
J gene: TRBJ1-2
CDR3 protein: CASSQVNYGYTF
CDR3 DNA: TGCGCCAGCAGCCAAGTCAACTATGGCTACACCTTC

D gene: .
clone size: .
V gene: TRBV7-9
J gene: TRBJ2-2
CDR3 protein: CASSPRTVNTGELFF
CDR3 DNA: TGTGCCAGCAGCCCACGGACAGTGAACACCGGGGAGCTGTTTTTT

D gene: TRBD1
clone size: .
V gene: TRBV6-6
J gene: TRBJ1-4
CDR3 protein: CASSRGSNEKLFF
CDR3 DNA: TGTGCCAGCAGCAGGGGGTCTAATGAAAAACTGTTTTTT

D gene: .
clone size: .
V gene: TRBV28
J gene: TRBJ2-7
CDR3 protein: CASDRTGSSYEQYF
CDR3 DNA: TGTGCCAGCGACCGGACCGGAAGCTCCTACGAGCAGTACTTC

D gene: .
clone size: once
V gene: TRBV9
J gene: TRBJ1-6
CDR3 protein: CASSVEDSSSTRSNSPLHF
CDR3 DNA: TGTGCCAGCAGCGTAGAAGACAGCAGCTCCACCCGATCCAATTCACCCCTCCACTTT

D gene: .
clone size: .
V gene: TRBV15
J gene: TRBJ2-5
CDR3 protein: CATSRGRETQYF
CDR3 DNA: TGTGCCACCTCCCGGGGGAGAGAGACCCAGTACTTC

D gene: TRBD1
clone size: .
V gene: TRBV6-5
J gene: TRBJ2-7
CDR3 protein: CASRDPGTAYEQYF
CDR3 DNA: TGTGCCAGCAGGGATCCCGGGACAGCCTACGAGCAGTACTTC

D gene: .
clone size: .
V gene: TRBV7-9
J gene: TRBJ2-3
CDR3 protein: CASSPLADTQYF
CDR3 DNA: TGTGCCAGCAGCCCCTTAGCGGATACGCAGTATTTT

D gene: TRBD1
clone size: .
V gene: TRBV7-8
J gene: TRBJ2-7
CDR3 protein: CASTPGQGVSYEQYF
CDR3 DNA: TGTGCCAGCACCCCGGGACAGGGAGTATCCTACGAGCAGTACTTC

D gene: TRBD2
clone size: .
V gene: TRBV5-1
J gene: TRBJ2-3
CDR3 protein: CASRPLRAGGGTQYF
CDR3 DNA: TGCGCCAGCAGACCTCTGCGAGCGGGGGGAGGTACGCAGTATTTT

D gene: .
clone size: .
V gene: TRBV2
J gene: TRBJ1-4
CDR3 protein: CASRTEEKLFF
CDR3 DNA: TGTGCCAGCAGGACAGAAGAAAAACTGTTTTTT

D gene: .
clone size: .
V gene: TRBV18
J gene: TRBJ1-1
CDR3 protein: CASSPLKNTEAFF
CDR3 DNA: TGTGCCAGCTCACCACTCAAGAACACTGAAGCTTTCTTT

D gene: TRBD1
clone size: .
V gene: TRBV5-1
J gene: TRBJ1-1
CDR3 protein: CASSLVARGLGTEAFF
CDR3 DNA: TGCGCCAGCAGCTTGGTGGCCAGGGGGCTGGGCACTGAAGCTTTCTTT

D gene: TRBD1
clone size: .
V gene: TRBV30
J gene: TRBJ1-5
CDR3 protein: CAWSVGQGGLVGPQHF
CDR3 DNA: TGTGCCTGGAGTGTAGGACAGGGGGGGCTTGTGGGGCCCCAGCATTTT

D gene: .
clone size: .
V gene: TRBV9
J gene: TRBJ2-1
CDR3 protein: CASSVAGQSYNEQFF
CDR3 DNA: TGTGCCAGCAGCGTAGCTGGACAGAGCTACAATGAGCAGTTCTTC

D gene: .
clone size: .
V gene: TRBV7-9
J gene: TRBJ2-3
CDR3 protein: CASSLDSGDTQYF
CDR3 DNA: TGTGCCAGCAGCCTGGACTCTGGCGATACGCAGTATTTT

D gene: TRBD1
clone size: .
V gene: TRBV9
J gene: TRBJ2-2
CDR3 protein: CASSVQTGSGELFF
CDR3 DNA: TGTGCCAGCAGCGTACAGACAGGGTCCGGGGAGCTGTTTTTT

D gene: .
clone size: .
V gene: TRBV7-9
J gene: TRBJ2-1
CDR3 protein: CASSLAGAGGSYNEQFF
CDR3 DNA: TGTGCCAGCAGCTTAGCGGGTGCTGGAGGGTCCTACAATGAGCAGTTCTTC

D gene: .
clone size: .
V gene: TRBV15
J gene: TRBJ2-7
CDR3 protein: CATSRDRKGNHEQYF
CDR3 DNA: TGTGCCACCAGCAGAGATCGAAAGGGGAACCACGAGCAGTACTTC

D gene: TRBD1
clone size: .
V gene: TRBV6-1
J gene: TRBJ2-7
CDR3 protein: CASSQGVAYEQYF
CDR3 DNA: TGTGCCAGCAGCCAGGGGGTCGCCTACGAGCAGTACTTC

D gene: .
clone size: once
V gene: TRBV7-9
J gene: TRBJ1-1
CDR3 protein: CASSLGANTEAFF
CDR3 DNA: TGTGCCAGCAGCCTGGGGGCGAACACTGAAGCTTTCTTT

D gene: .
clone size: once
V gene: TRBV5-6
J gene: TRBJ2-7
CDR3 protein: CASSSQGSSYEQYF
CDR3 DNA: TGTGCCAGCAGTTCCCAGGGGTCCTCCTACGAGCAGTACTTC

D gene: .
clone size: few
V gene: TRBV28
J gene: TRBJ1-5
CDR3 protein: CASLGGTGNQPQHF
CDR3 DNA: TGTGCCAGCCTGGGAGGGACGGGCAATCAGCCCCAGCATTTT

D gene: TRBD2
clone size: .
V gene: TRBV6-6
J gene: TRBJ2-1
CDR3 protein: CASSYSTRGKFF
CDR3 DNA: TGTGCCAGCAGTTACTCGACGCGGGGGAAGTTCTTC

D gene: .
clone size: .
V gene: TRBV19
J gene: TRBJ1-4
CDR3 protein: CASTTGTVHYF
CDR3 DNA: TGTGCCAGTACCACCGGGACCGTTCATTATTTT

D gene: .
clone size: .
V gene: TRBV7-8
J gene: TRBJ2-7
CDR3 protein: CASSLMGLGEQYF
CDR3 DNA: TGTGCCAGCAGCTTGATGGGCTTGGGGGAGCAGTACTTC

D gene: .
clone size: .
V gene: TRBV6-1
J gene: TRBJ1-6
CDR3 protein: CASSSLVAINSPLHF
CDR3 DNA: TGTGCCAGCAGTTCGTTAGTAGCAATTAATTCACCCCTCCACTTT

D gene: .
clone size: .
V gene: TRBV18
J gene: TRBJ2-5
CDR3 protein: CASSRGRQETQYF
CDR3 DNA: TGTGCCAGCTCACGGGGTCGCCAAGAGACCCAGTACTTC

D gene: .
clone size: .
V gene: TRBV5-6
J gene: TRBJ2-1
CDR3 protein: CASSWGRSNEQFF
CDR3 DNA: TGTGCCAGCAGCTGGGGACGGTCAAATGAGCAGTTCTTC